This T cell receptor beta chain was retrieved from a study of vaccination effects on CD4 cells after COVID-19. Study-wide background: The study obtained samples from two convalescent patients 16 days and one week before vaccination. A density of around 2 million PBMC per well was used; these cells were cultured with about 10 IU/ml IL-2 and roughly 10 ug/ml peptides.

With respect to this clone: No antigen is known for it.

Whole-study results and caveats: Convalescent patients were scarce, and early post-infection timepoints were absent.

TCRdb keeps only in-frame clones here, not all; method: immunoSEQ multiplex PCR. Counted here are about 45,000 clones, 60% to 80% occurring once; the ten biggest clones make up roughly 8.8%. After about 10 days in culture, the CD4+ T cells were isolated. The authors exchanged half the medium for IL-2 medium on days 3 and 7. The clonotype originates from a human donor who had a prior SARS-CoV-2 infection. Material: CD4+ T cells from PBMCs cultured without peptide, obtained before COVID-19 vaccination.

The DNA for the CDR3 is TGTGCCAGCAGTGCACAGACAGGGGACTACCAAGAGACCCAGTACTTC. This codes for CASSAQTGDYQETQYF. The chain uses TRBV27 and TRBJ2-5; 8 bases fit TRBD1. The ends lost 5 bases at V and 0 bases at J; junction bases unmatched: 8. This CDR3 region has 16 residues. Looked up from germline, CDR1 is MNHEY and CDR2 is SMNVEV (reference sequence).